This T cell receptor (beta chain) was recovered during a study of response to subunit inactivated influenza vaccine. TCRdb reprocessed the RT-PCR reads via MiXCR and lists one record per CDR3 protein. Among about half a million distinct CDR3 sequences listed, about 25% were seen once. The table lists this clonotype with a few counts. Germline trimming cut 6 bases from V and 2 bases from J; bases unmatched to any gene: 8. Germline CDR1 reads SGHTA; CDR2 reads FQGNSA. CDR3 size: 15 residues. The source of this sequence is a man in his fifties who received an inactivated influenza vaccine. V gene TRBV7-2 combines with J gene TRBJ2-3, with 7 bases matching TRBD1. The specimen comprised CD4+ T cells sorted from PBMCs, sampled about 5 days after vaccination. The CDR3 region has the DNA TGTGCCAGCAGACAAAACAGGGGCACCACAGATACGCAGTATTTT. Translated, it gives CASRQNRGTTDTQYF.